The 12 T cell receptor beta chains given below trace back to one sample, sequenced in a study of T cell responses to AZD1222 COVID-19 vaccine (dated by TCRdb to the early 2020s). The library was obtained by the immunoSEQ multiplex PCR assay. As stored in TCRdb, this immuneACCESS dataset retains in-frame rearrangements with V and J assigned. A fraction of the clones does not appear; measured against another copy, unresolved V genes explain less than half of the discrepancy, and the remainder lacks a known reason. Counted in this sample were 80,000 to 95,000 clones; approximately 89% of them appeared once. The ten largest make up 2.8% of the sample. The time point tag for this specimen amounts to: baseline before first vaccination. The treatment or condition label, as the study defines it: meningococcal conjugate vaccine given as trial control. The sequencing here drew on peripheral blood, taken on day 0 of MenACWY control vaccination. The receptors here all came from an adult in good health.

V is TRBV11-2 and J is TRBJ1-4; D might be TRBD1 (6 bases). CDR1 and CDR2 (germline): SGHAT, FQNNGV. CDR3 size: 13 residues. The V end lost 1 base, the J end lost 7 bases, and 7 bases lay between the germline ends. The CDR3 here is CASSLGGREKLFF. DNA for the CDR3: TGTGCCAGCAGCTTAGGGGGGCGTGAAAAACTGTTTTTT.

DNA of the CDR3: TGTGCCAGCAGCTCGCGTTTAACGGGGGGGAGGGATACGCAGTATTTT. This codes for CASSSRLTGGRDTQYF. The V and J genes are TRBV11-2 and TRBJ2-3; 8 bases align to TRBD2. Germline V gives CDR1 SGHAT, CDR2 FQNNGV. After removal of 4 bases from V and 6 bases from J, the junction contained 12 bases not matched to a gene. The CDR3 has 16 amino acids.

The rearrangement joins TRBV11-2 to TRBJ2-7; TRBD1 agrees at 7 bases. J was trimmed by 3 bases and V by 1 base; bases with no gene match: 12. The CDR3 sequence is 17 residues long. In germline, CDR1 is SGHAT, CDR2 FQNNGV. In nucleotides, the CDR3 is TGTGCCAGCAGCTTAGTGGGCAGGCCAGGGGGATACTACGAGCAGTACTTC. This sequence encodes CASSLVGRPGGYYEQYF.

The genes are TRBV30 and TRBJ1-5; no reliable D call. V lost 0 bases to trimming and J lost 4 bases, with 7 bases between them. CDR1 GTSNPN and CDR2 SVGIG come from the germline V gene (reference sequence). The CDR3 contains 13 residues. The CDR3 DNA is TGTGCCTGGAGTGTAGGAGAGAATCAGCCCCAGCATTTT. Its translation is CAWSVGENQPQHF.

V is TRBV4-3 and J is TRBJ1-2; D ambiguous. The CDR3 loop spans 12 amino acids. CDR1 LGHNA and CDR2 YSLEER come from the germline V gene. V shed 4 bases and J shed 5 bases, with 8 bases lying between them. The DNA of the CDR3 is TGCGCCAGCAGCCGTTCCGGGTATGGCTACACCTTC. This sequence encodes CASSRSGYGYTF.

This chain joins TRBV19 and TRBJ1-5; D is perhaps TRBD1 (6 bases). This CDR3 spans 15 amino acids. Germline CDR1 and CDR2: LNHDA and SQIVND (reference sequence). The V gene lost 8 bases and the J gene lost 7 bases, with 21 bases spanning the gap. The CDR3 DNA reads as TGTGCCAGTCTCCTTAGGGGGGCTGGGAGGCAGCCCCAGCATTTT. This sequence encodes CASLLRGAGRQPQHF.

The chain joins TRBV5-8 to TRBJ2-6, with D possibly being TRBD1 (5 bases). The CDR3 consists of 15 residues. Germline values: CDR1 SGHTS, CDR2 YDEGEE. V was shortened by 2 bases and J by 2 bases, with 8 bases between the two germline ends. This chain's CDR3 is CASSFWGTGANVLTF. CDR3 sequence (DNA): TGTGCCAGCAGCTTTTGGGGCACTGGGGCCAACGTCCTGACTTTC.

The chain employs TRBV15 and TRBJ1-5; D perhaps matches TRBD1 (5 bases). The CDR3 is 16 residues long. V gave up 4 bases and J gave up 3 bases, with 16 bases separating them. The germline V gene has CDR1 LNHNV and CDR2 YYDKDF (reference sequence). DNA for the CDR3: TGTGCCACCAGCACCCTTGGTACCGGGACCAATCAGCCCCAGCATTTT. Translating gives CATSTLGTGTNQPQHF.

The V call is TRBV6-5, the J call TRBJ1-2; 10 bases agree with TRBD1. J gave up 3 bases and V 6 bases, and 4 bases lay outside the gene matches. Germline V gene data show CDR1 as MNHEY and CDR2 as SVGAGI. There are 14 residues in the CDR3. The CDR3 DNA reads TGTGCCAGCAGCCCGGGACAGGGGCACTATGGCTACACCTTC. It is translated as CASSPGQGHYGYTF.

The V and J genes are TRBV27 and TRBJ2-1, with TRBD2 matching over 8 bases. This CDR3 region has 16 residues. Germline CDR1 is MNHEY and CDR2 is SMNVEV (reference sequence). V shed 5 bases, J shed 2 bases, and the junction held 8 bases outside the gene matches. The CDR3 DNA follows: TGTGCCAGCAGTCCCATCCGGGGGGGCCCCTACAATGAGCAGTTCTTC. It encodes CASSPIRGGPYNEQFF.

The J gene is TRBJ1-5, the V gene TRBV28; D gene unclear. CDR3 length equals 14 residues. The germline V gene encodes CDR1 MDHEN and CDR2 SYDVKM. V was cut by 8 bases and J by 1 base, with 12 bases left in between. The CDR3 region is CASLSGWSNQPQHF. CDR3 bases: TGTGCCAGCCTCTCGGGGTGGAGCAATCAGCCCCAGCATTTT.

This sequence joins TRBV7-2 and TRBJ2-3; the D gene is possibly TRBD1 (5 bases). The CDR3 runs 16 residues. Germline CDR1 SGHTA, CDR2 FQGNSA. Trimming shortened V by 5 bases and J by 0 bases, and 15 bases separated the two germline ends. The CDR3 spells CASSQGSVVSTDTQYF. The CDR3 nucleotides are TGTGCCAGCAGCCAGGGCTCTGTGGTGAGCACAGATACGCAGTATTTT.